Included here is one T cell receptor beta chain sequence, with context. The antigen is undetermined. The sample originates from a study of blood T cells in healthy people across ages. Findings and caveats of the study: A strong correlation between TCR beta diversity and naive T cell percentage was seen.

It was with a sample-barcoded 5' primer and a J-beta primer mix that a second PCR of roughly 7 to 12 cycles was run. Template switching added a 12-random-nucleotide identifier to every cDNA molecule. TCRdb reprocessed the 5' RACE reads with MiXCR, giving one entry per CDR3 protein. The repertoire consists of roughly 680,000 distinct CDR3 sequences, with around 50% occurring once and the leading ten covering around an eighth. At least 6 million PBMCs were isolated per sample. This CDR3 has 16 residues. V lost 6 bases, J lost 4 bases, and 20 bases lay in between. Germline V CDR1 and CDR2: SGHVS, FNYEAQ.

This clonotype was sampled from a woman aged 80 or over in good health. Material: blood. This chain joins TRBV7-6 and TRBJ2-3, with D possibly being TRBD1 or TRBD2 (6 bases each). CDR3 sequence: CASSYRDSRHPDTQYF. The CDR3 DNA is TGTGCCAGCAGTTACAGGGACTCTCGTCATCCAGATACGCAGTATTTT.